These T cell receptor beta chains were read from a single sample in a study of blood T cell repertoires in COVID-19. The assay was immunoSEQ multiplex PCR, and TCRdb's table has in-frame clones only and misses some. The profile covers around 100,000 clones, with around 84% appearing a single time and roughly an eighth taken by the ten largest. The sequenced material came from peripheral blood. All receptors come from a human donor in a cohort sampled during active COVID-19. Both conserved end residues are part of each CDR3. The order of the fields is V gene, D gene, J gene, CDR3 protein. The D gene is left open where the match is weak.

TRBV5-3	-	TRBJ1-1	CARSLMTSEAFF
TRBV3-1/TRBV3-2	-	TRBJ2-1	CASSNRDNEQFF
TRBV29-1	-	TRBJ2-3	CSVGRGSTDTQYF
TRBV6-1	-	TRBJ2-7	CASSDRVQGEQYF
TRBV27	-	TRBJ2-6	CASSFYRPSSGANVLTF
TRBV11-3	-	TRBJ2-3	CASSEGADTQYF
TRBV9	TRBD1	TRBJ1-6	CASSEWDRVEYNSPLHF
TRBV5-1	TRBD2	TRBJ2-1	CASSLSSGGPHNEQFF
TRBV7-2	-	TRBJ2-2	CASSLDRRVSTGELFF
TRBV5-5	-	TRBJ1-3	CASSLDSGSGNTIYF
TRBV7-9	-	TRBJ1-1	CASSVSLNTEAFF
TRBV28	TRBD1	TRBJ1-6	CASSSGQDNSPLHF
TRBV11-2	TRBD2	TRBJ2-1	CASSRAGALAGGEQFF
TRBV19	-	TRBJ2-2	CASSITGPNTGELFF
TRBV7-2	TRBD1	TRBJ2-5	CASSSETGGGETQYF
TRBV11-2	TRBD2	TRBJ2-3	CASSLGLAADTQYF
TRBV7-9	TRBD1	TRBJ1-3	CASSLEGGVSGNTIYF
TRBV7-2	-	TRBJ1-1	CASSPRAEAFF
TRBV2	-	TRBJ1-1	CASSEQGMTEAFF
TRBV25-1	-	TRBJ1-1	CASISHGGAYTEAFF
TRBV13	TRBD1	TRBJ1-2	CASSSHSPDRIGGYTF
TRBV6-5	TRBD1	TRBJ1-2	CASSYSQQGADGYTF
TRBV6-5	-	TRBJ2-7	CASSYSSRSYEQYF
TRBV7-2	-	TRBJ1-2	CASSFTGSTYGYTF
TRBV19	TRBD1	TRBJ1-5	CASSIVPNRGDSNQPQHF
TRBV5-4	TRBD1	TRBJ2-5	CASSLTGGETQYF
TRBV7-3	TRBD1	TRBJ2-5	CASSLTGTGGETQYF
TRBV29-1	TRBD1	TRBJ2-7	CSVGRDRVTYEQYF
TRBV21-1	-	TRBJ1-5	CASLEGGDQPQHF
TRBV28	-	TRBJ1-4	CASSSGDKAGGEKLFF
TRBV28	-	TRBJ2-3	CASSPPHQGGVEDTQYF
TRBV2	-	TRBJ2-5	CASSIGQSQTQYF
TRBV4-3	-	TRBJ2-7	CASSQEQGMGYEQYF
TRBV2	-	TRBJ1-1	CASGEKTEAFF
TRBV25-1	-	TRBJ1-6	CASRAGLQNSPLHF
TRBV11-3	-	TRBJ2-1	CASSLDGSSSYNEQFF
TRBV9	TRBD2	TRBJ2-3	CASSPAPGTSSTDTQYF
TRBV15	TRBD2	TRBJ2-3	CATSRVRLAGTDPRGDTQYF
TRBV19	-	TRBJ1-1	CASTEGHGTEAFF
TRBV19	-	TRBJ2-5	CASSFQAETQYF
TRBV18	-	TRBJ2-5	CASSSSYQETQYF
TRBV30	-	TRBJ1-3	CAWMGGTGNTIYF
TRBV11-3	TRBD1	TRBJ2-1	CASSFRQGYNEQFF
TRBV5-6	-	TRBJ2-5	CASSLGGIQETQYF
TRBV6-5	TRBD1	TRBJ2-3	CASSRPGTGTDTQYF
TRBV30	-	TRBJ1-2	CAWKSLDRFYGYTF
TRBV28	TRBD2	TRBJ2-1	CASSHGGGRREQFF
TRBV10-2	-	TRBJ2-7	CASSDGHNSYEQYF
TRBV7-2	TRBD1	TRBJ2-3	CASSLDRGLTDTQYF
TRBV9	-	TRBJ2-3	CASSVQGDTQYF
TRBV18	-	TRBJ2-7	CASSPGTGPAEQYF
TRBV2	TRBD2	TRBJ2-3	CASTPGLAFADTQYF
TRBV12-3/TRBV12-4	TRBD1	TRBJ1-1	CASSQGAGTEAFF